This TCR beta chain was documented in a study of beta chain features in type 1 diabetes. In its sample, this clone was seen a few times. Its antigen is currently unknown. As every portion of the isolated RNA was reverse transcribed, the sequencing read expressed TCRB transcripts. The protocol was immunoSEQ multiplex PCR, while the TCRdb copy is restricted to in-frame clones and leaves out a portion. The top ten clones hold roughly 0.038% of a sample with about 410,000 clones, more than 11% of them seen once. The CDR3 is made up of 18 amino acids. The V gene's germline CDR1 is MGHRA and CDR2 YSYEKL. The V end lost 2 bases, the J end lost 3 bases, and 20 bases lay between the germline ends. Study results and caveats: Type 1 diabetes patients had moderately but significantly shorter TCRB CDR3s in all four CD4+ subsets.

This sequence joins TRBV4-1 and TRBJ2-1, with D perhaps matching TRBD1 (6 bases). The source is a man younger than 40 in good health. The sequenced sample was naive CD4+ T cells from blood. The CDR3 nucleotides are TGCGCCAGCAGCCAACTTATCAGAACTCGACAGGACTACAATGAGCAGTTCTTC. Translation gives CASSQLIRTRQDYNEQFF.